The clone carrying this TCR beta chain appeared once. This sample stems from a study of blood T cell repertoires in COVID-19. The wider study: Sites across the United States, Italy and Spain contributed samples from acute and convalescent COVID-19.

This CDR3 region has 15 residues. J gave up 1 base and V 0 bases, and 1 base lay outside the gene matches. From germline, CDR1 is SGHDT and CDR2 YYEEEE. Clones were read by immunoSEQ multiplex PCR, and TCRdb kept only the in-frame ones, dropping some. Of hundreds of thousands of clones detected, approximately 89% appear once; the ten largest clones hold about 2.3%. This clonotype originated in a woman aged 55-75 years with COVID-19, enrolled during active disease. Source material: peripheral blood. The chain has TRBV5-6 and TRBJ2-3; 8 bases match TRBD2. The CDR3 loop is CASSLVLAGTDTQYF. CDR3 DNA: TGTGCCAGCAGCTTGGTACTAGCGGGCACAGATACGCAGTATTTT.